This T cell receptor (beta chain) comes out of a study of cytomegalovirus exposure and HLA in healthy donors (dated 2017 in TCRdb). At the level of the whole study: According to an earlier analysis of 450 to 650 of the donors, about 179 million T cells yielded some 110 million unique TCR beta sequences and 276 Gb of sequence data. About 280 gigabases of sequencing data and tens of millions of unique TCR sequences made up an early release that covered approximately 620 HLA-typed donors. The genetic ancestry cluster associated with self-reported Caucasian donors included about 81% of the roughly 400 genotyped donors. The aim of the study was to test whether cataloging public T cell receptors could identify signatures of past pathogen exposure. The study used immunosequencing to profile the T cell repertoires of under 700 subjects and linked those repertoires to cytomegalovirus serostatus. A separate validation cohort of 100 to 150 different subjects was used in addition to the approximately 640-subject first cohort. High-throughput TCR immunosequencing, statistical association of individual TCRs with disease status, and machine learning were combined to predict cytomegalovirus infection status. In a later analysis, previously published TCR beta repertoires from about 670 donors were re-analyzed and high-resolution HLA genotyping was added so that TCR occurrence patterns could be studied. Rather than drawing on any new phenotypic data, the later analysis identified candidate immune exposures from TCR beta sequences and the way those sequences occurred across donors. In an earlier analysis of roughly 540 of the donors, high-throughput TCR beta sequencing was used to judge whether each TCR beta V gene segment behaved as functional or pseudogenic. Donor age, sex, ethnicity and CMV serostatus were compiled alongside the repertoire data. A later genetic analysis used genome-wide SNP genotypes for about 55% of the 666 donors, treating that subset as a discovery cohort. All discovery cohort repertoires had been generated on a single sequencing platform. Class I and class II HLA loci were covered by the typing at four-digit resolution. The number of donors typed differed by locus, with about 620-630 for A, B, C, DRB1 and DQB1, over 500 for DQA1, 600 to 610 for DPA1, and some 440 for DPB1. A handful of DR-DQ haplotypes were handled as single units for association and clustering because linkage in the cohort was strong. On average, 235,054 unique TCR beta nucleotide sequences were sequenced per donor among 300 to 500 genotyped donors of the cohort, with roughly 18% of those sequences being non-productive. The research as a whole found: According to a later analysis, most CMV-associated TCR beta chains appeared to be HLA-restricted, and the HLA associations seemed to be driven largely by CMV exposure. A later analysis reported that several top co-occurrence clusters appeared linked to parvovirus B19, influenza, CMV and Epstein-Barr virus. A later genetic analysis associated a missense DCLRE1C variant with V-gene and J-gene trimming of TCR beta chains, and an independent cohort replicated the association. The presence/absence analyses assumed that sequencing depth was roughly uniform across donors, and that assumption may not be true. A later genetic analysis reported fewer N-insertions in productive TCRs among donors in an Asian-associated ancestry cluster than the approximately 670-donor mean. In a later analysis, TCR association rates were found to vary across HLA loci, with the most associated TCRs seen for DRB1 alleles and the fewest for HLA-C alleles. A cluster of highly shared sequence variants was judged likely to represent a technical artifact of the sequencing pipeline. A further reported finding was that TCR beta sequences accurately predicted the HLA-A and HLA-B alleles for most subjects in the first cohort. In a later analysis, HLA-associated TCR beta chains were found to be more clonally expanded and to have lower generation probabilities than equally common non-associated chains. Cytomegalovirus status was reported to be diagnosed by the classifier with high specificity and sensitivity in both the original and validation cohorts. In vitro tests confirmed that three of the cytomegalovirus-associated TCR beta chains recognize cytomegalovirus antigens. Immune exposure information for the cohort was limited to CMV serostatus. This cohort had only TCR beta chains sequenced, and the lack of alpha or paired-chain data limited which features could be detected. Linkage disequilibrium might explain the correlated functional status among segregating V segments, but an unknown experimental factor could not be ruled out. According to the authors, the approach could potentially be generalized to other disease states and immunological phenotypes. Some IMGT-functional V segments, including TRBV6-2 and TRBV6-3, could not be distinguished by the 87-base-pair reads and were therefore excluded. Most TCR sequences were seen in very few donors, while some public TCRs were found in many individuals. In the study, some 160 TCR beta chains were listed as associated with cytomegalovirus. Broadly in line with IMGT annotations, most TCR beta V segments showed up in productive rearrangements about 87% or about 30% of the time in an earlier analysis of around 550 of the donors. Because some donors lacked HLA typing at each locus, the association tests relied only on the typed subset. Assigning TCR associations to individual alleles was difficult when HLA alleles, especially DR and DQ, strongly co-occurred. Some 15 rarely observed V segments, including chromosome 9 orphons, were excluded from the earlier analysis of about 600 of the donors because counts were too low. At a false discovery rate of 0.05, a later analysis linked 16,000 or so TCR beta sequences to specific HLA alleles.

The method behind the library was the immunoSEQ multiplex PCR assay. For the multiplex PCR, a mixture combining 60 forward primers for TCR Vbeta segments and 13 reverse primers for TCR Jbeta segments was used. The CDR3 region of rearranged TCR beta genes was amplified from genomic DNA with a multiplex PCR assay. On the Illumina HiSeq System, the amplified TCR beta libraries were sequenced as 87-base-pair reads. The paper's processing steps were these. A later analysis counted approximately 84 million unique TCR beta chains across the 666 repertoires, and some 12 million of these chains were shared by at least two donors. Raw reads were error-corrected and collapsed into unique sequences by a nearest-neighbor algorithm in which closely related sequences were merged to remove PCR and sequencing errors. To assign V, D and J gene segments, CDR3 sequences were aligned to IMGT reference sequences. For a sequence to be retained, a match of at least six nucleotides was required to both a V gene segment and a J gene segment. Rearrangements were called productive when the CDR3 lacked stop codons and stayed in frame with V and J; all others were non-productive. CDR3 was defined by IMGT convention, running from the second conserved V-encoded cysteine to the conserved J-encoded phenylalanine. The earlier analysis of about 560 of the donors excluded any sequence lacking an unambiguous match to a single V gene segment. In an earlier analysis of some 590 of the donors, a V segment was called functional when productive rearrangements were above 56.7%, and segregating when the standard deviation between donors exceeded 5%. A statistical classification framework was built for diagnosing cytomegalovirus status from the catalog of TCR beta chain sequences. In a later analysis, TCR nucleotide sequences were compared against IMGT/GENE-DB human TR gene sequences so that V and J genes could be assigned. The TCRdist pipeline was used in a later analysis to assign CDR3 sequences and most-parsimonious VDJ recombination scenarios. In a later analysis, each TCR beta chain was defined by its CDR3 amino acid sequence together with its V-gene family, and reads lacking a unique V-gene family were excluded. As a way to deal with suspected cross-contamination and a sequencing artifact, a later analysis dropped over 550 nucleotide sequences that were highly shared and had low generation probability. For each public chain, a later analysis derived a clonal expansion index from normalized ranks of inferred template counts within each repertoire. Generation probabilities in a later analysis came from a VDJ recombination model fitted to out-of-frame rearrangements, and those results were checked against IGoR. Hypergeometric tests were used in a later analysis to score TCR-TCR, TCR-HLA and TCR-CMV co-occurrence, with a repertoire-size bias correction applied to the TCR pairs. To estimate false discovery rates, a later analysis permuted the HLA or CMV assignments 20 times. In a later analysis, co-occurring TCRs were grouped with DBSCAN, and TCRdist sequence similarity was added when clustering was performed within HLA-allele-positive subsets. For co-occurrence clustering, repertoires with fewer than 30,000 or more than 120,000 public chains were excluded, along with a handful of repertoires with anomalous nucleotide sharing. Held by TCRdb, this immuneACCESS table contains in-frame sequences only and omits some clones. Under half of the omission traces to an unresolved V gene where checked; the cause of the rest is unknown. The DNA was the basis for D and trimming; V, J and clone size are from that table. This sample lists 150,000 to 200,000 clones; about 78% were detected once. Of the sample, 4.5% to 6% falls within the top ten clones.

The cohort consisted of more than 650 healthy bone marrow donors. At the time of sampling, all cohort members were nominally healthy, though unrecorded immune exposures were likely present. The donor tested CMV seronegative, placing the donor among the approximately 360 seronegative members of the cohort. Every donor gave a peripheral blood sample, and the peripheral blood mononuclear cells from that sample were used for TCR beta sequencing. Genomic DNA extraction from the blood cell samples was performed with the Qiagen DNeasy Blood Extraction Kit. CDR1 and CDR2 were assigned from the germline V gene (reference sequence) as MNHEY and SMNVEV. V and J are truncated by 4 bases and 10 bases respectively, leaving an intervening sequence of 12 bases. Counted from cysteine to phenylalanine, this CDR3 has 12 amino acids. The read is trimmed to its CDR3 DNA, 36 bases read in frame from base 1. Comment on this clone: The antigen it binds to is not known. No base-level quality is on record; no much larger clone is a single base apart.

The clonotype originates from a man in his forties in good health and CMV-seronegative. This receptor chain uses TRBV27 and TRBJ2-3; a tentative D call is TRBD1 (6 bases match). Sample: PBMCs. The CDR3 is CASSYQTGPQYF. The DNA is TGTGCCAGCAGTTACCAGACAGGTCCGCAGTATTTT.